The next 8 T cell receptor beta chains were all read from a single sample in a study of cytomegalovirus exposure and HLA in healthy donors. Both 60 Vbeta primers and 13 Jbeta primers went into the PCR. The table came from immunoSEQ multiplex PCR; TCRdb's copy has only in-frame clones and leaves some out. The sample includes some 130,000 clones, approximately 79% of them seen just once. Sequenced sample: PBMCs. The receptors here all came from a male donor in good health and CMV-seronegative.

Written as DNA, the CDR3 is TGCGCCAGCAGGGGGACAGGGGTCTACGAGCAGTACTTC. Amino acid sequence: CASRGTGVYEQYF. The chain is built from TRBV5-1 and TRBJ2-7; TRBD1 matches 10 bases. V lost 5 bases, J lost 3 bases, and 2 bases stayed unmatched. In germline, CDR1 is SGHRS, CDR2 YFSETQ. The CDR3 consists of 13 residues.

The CDR3 spells CASGSLAETQYF. The CDR3 coding sequence is TGTGCTAGTGGTTCCCTCGCGGAGACCCAGTACTTC. The V call is TRBV12-5, the J call TRBJ2-5; D is ambiguous. V was trimmed by 4 bases and J by 5 bases, leaving 8 bases between them. The CDR3 has 12 amino acids. CDR1 LGHNT and CDR2 FRNRAP come from the germline V gene. Full variable domain (missing parts from reference TRBV12-5 and TRBJ2-5): DARVTQTPRHKVTEMGQEVTMRCQPILGHNTVFWYRQTMMQGLELLAYFRNRAPLDDSGMPKDRFSAEMPDATLATLKIQPSEPRDSAVYFCASGSLAETQYFGPGTRLLVL.

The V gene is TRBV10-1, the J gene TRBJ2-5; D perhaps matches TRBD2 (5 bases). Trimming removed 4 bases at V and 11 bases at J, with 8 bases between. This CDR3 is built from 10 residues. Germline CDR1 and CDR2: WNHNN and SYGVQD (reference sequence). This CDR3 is CASSVWEQYF. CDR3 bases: TGCGCCAGCAGTGTTTGGGAGCAGTACTTC.

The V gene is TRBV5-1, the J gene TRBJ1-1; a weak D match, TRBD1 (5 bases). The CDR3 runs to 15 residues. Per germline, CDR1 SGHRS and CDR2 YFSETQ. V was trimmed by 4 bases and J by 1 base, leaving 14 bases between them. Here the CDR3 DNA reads TGCGCCAGCAGCCCTAGCGGGGACCGGAACACTGAAGCTTTCTTT. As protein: CASSPSGDRNTEAFF.

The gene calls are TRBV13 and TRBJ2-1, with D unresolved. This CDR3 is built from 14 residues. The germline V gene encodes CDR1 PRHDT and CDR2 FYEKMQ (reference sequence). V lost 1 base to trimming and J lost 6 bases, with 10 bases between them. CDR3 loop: CASSLETTTNEQFF. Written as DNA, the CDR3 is TGTGCCAGCAGCTTAGAGACAACGACCAATGAGCAGTTCTTC.

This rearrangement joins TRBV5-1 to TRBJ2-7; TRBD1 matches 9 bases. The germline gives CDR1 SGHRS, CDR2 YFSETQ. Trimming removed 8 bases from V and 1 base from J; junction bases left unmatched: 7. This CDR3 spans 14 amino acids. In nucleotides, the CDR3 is TGCGCCAGTGGACCGGGACAGGGTTCCTACGAGCAGTACTTC. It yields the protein CASGPGQGSYEQYF.

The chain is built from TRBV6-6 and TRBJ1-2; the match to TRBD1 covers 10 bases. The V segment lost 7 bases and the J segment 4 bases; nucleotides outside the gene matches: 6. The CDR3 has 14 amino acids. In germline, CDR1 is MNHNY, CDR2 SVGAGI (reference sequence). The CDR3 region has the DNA TGTGCCAGCATCAAGACAGGGGGCCTCTATGGCTACACCTTC. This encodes CASIKTGGLYGYTF.

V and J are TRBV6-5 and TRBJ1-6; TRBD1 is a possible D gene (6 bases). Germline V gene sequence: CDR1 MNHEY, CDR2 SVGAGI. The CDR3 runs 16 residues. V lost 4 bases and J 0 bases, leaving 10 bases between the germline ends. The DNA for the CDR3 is TGTGCCAGCAGTTTGAGGGGGAGCTCCTATAATTCACCCCTCCACTTT. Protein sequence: CASSLRGSSYNSPLHF.